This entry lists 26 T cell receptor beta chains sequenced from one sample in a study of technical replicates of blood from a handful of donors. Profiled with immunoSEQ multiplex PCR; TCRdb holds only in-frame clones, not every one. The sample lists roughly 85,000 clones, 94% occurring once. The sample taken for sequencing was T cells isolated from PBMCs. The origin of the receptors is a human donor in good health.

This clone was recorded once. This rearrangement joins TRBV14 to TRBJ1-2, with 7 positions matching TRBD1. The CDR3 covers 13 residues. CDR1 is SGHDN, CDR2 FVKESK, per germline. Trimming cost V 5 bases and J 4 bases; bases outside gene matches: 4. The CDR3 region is CASSADRVYGYTF. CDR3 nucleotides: TGTGCCAGCAGCGCCGACAGGGTCTATGGCTACACCTTC.

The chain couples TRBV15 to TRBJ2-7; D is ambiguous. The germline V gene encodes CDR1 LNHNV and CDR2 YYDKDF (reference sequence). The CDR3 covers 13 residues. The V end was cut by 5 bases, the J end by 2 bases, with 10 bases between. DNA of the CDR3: TGTGCCACCAGCCTCGACTTTACCTACGAGCAGTACTTC. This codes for CATSLDFTYEQYF. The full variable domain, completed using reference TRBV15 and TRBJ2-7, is DAMVIQNPRYQVTQFGKPVTLSCSQTLNHNVMYWYQQKSSQAPKLLFHYYDKDFNNEADTPDNFQSRRPNTSFCFLDIRSPGLGDTAMYLCATSLDFTYEQYFGPGTRLTVT.

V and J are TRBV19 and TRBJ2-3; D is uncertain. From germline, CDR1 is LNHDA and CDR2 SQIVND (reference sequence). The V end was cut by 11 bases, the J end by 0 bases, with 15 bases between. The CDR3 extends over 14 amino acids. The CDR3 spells CASRSVQSTDTQYF. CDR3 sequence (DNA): TGTGCCTCTAGGTCGGTCCAGAGCACAGATACGCAGTATTTT.

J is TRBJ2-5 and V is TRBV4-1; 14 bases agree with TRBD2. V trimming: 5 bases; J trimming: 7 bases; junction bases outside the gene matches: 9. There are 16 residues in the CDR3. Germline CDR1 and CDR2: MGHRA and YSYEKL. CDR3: CASSATSGGAVGTQYF. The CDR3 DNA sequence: TGCGCCAGCAGCGCGACTAGCGGGGGGGCTGTCGGGACCCAGTACTTC.

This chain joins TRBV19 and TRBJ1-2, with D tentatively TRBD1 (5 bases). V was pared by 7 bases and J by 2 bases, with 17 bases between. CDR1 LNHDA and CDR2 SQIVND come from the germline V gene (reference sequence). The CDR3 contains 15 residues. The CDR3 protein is CASTLAREGNYGYTF. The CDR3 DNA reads TGTGCCAGTACCCTCGCCCGGGAGGGGAACTATGGCTACACCTTC.

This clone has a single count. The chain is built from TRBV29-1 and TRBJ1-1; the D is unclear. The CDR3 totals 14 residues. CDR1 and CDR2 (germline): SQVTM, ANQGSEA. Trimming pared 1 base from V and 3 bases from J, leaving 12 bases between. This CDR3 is CSVEGPGMDTEAFF. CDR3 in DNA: TGCAGCGTTGAAGGGCCGGGAATGGACACTGAAGCTTTCTTT.

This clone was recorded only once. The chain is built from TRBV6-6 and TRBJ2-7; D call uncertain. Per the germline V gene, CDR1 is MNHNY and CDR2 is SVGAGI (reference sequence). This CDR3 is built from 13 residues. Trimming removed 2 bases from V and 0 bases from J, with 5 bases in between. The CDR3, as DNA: TGTGCCAGCAGTTACGACTTCTCCTACGAGCAGTACTTC. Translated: CASSYDFSYEQYF.

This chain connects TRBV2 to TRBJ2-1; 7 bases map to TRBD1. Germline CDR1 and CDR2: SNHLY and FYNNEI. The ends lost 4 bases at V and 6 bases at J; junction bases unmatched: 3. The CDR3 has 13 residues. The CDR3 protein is CASSVGTVNEQFF. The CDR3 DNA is TGTGCCAGCAGTGTGGGGACAGTCAATGAGCAGTTCTTC. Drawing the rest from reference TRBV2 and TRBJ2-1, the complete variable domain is EPEVTQTPSHQVTQMGQEVILRCVPISNHLYFYWYRQILGQKVEFLVSFYNNEISEKSEIFDDQFSVERPDGSNFTLKIRSTKLEDSAMYFCASSVGTVNEQFFGPGTRLTVL.

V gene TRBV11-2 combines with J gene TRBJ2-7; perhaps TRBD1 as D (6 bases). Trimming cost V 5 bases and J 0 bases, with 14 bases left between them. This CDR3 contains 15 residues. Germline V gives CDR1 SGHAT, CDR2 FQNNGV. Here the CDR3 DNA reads TGTGCCAGCAGCGGAATGACAGGACGCTCCTACGAGCAGTACTTC. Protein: CASSGMTGRSYEQYF. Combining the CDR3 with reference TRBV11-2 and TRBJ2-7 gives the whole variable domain EAGVAQSPRYKIIEKRQSVAFWCNPISGHATLYWYQQILGQGPKLLIQFQNNGVVDDSQLPKDRFSAERLKGVDSTLKIQPAKLEDSAVYLCASSGMTGRSYEQYFGPGTRLTVT.

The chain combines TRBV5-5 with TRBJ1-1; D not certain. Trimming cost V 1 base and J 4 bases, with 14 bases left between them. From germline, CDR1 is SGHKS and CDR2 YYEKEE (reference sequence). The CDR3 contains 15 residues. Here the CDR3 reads CASSLLPAQVTEAFF. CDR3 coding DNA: TGTGCCAGCAGCTTGCTTCCGGCTCAGGTCACTGAAGCTTTCTTT. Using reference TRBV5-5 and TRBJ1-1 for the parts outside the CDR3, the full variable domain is DAGVTQSPTHLIKTRGQQVTLRCSPISGHKSVSWYQQVLGQGPQFIFQYYEKEERGRGNFPDRFSARQFPNYSSELNVNALLLGDSALYLCASSLLPAQVTEAFFGQGTRLTVV.

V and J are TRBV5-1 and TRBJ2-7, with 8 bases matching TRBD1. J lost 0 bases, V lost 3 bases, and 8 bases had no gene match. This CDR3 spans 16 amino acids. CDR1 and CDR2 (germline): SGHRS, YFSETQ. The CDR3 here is CASSSRQGMPSYEQYF. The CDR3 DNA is TGCGCCAGCAGCTCCCGACAGGGGATGCCCTCCTACGAGCAGTACTTC.

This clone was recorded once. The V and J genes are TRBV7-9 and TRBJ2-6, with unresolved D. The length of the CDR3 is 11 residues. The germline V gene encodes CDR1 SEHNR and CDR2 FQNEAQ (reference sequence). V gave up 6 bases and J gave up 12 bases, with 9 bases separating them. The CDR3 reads CASSSETVLTF. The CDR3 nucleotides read TGTGCCAGCAGTTCAGAAACCGTCCTGACTTTC.

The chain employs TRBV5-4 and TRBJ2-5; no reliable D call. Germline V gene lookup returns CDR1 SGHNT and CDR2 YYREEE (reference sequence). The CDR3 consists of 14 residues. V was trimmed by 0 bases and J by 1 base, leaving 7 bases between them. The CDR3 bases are TGTGCCAGCAGCTTGGCCGGCGGCCAAGAGACCCAGTACTTC. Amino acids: CASSLAGGQETQYF. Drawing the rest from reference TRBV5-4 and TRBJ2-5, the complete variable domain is ETGVTQSPTHLIKTRGQQVTLRCSSQSGHNTVSWYQQALGQGPQFIFQYYREEENGRGNFPPRFSGLQFPNYSSELNVNALELDDSALYLCASSLAGGQETQYFGPGTRLLVL.

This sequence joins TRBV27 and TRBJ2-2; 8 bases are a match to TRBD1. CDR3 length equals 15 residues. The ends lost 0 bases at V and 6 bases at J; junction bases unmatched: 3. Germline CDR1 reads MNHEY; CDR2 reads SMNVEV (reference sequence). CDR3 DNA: TGTGCCAGCAGTTTATCGGACAGGGCCGCCGGGGAGCTGTTTTTT. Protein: CASSLSDRAAGELFF.

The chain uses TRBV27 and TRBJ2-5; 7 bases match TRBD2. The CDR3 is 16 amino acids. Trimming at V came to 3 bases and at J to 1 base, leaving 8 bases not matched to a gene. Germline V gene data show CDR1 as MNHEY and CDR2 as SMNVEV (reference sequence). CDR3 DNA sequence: TGTGCCAGCAGTTTTTCCTGGGGGGGGTCCCAAGAGACCCAGTACTTC. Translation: CASSFSWGGSQETQYF.

In DNA, the CDR3 is TGTGCCTGGAGTGTCGGGACTAGCGGGGGAATAGGAGATACGCAGTATTTT. Translated, it gives CAWSVGTSGGIGDTQYF. This chain joins TRBV30 and TRBJ2-3; 14 bases align to TRBD2. The CDR3 extends over 17 amino acids. J lost 5 bases, V lost 0 bases, and 7 bases had no gene match. Germline V lookup: CDR1 GTSNPN, CDR2 SVGIG (reference sequence).

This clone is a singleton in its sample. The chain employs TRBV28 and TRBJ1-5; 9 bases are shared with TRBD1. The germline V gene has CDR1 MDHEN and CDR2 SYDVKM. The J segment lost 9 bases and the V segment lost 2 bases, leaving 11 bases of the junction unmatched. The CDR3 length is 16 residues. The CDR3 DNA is TGTGCCAGCAGTTTACCGGGACAGGGCTCTATGTCGCCCCAGCATTTT. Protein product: CASSLPGQGSMSPQHF.

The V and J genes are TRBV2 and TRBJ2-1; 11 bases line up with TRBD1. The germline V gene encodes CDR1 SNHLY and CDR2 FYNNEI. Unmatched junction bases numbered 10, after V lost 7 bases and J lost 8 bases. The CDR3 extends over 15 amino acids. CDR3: CASNFAGDRGDEQFF. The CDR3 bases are TGTGCCAGCAACTTCGCGGGGGACAGGGGGGATGAGCAGTTCTTC.

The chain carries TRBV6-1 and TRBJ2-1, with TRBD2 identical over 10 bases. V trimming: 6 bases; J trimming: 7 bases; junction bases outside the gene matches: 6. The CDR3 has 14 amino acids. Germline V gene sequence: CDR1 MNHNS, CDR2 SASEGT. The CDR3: CASRTSGSENEQFF. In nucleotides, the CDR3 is TGTGCCAGCAGGACTAGCGGGTCTGAAAATGAGCAGTTCTTC.

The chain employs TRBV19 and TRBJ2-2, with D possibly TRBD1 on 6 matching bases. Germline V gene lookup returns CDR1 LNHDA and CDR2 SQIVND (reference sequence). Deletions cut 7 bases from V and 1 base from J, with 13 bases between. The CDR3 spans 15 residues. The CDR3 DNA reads TGTGCCAGTAAGGGGGACGCGGGGAACACCGGGGAGCTGTTTTTT. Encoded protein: CASKGDAGNTGELFF.

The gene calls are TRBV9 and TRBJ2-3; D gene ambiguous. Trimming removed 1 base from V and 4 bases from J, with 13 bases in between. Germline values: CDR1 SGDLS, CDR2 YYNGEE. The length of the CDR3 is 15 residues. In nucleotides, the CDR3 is TGTGCCAGCAGCGTACGTCTAGATCTCGCAGATACGCAGTATTTT. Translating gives CASSVRLDLADTQYF.

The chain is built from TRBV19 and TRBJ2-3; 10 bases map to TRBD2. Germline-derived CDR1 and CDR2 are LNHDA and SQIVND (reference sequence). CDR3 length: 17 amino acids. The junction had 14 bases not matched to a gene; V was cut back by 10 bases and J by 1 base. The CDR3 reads CANPTASGGPCTDTQYF. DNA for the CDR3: TGTGCCAACCCTACGGCTAGCGGGGGCCCTTGCACAGATACGCAGTATTTT.

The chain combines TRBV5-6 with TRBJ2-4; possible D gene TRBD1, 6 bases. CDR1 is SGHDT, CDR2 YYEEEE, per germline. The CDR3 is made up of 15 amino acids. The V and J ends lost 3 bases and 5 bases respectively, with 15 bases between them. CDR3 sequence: CASSSRRGQENIQYF. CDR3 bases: TGTGCCAGCAGCTCCCGCCGGGGACAAGAAAACATTCAGTACTTC.

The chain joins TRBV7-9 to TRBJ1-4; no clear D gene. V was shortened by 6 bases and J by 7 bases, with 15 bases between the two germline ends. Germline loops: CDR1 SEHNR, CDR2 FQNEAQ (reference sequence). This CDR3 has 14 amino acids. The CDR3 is CASSPPAAAEKLFF. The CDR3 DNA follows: TGTGCCAGCAGTCCCCCTGCGGCGGCTGAAAAACTGTTTTTT.

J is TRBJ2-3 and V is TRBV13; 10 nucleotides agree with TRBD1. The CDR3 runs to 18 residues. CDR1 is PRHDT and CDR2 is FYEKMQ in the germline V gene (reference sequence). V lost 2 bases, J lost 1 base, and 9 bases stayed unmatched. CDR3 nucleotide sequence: TGTGCCAGCAGCTTATTACCGGGACAGGGGTCTGGCACAGATACGCAGTATTTT. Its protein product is CASSLLPGQGSGTDTQYF.

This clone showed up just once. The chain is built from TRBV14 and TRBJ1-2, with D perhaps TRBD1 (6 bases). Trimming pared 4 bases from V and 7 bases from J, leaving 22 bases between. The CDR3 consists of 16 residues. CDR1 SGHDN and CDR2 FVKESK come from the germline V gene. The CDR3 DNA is TGTGCCAGCAGCCCGATCTCGGGGGGGCGTGGACCTGGCTACACCTTC. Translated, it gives CASSPISGGRGPGYTF.